A selection of T cell receptor beta chains follows, all from one sample in a study of T cells in Graves' hyperthyroidism and ophthalmopathy. TCRdb re-called the multiplex PCR reads through MiXCR, storing one row per CDR3 protein. Among some 720,000 distinct CDR3 sequences listed, around 15% were seen once. Sequenced input: blood. The receptor set was obtained from a man aged 18 to 29 with Graves' hyperthyroidism. Both conserved end residues are part of each CDR3. The order of the fields is J gene, V gene, CDR3 protein.

TRBJ2-1 TRBV5-1 CASSALELAYNEQFF
TRBJ2-7 TRBV28 CASSLRHYEQYF
TRBJ2-7 TRBV7-2 CASSEWGVEEQYF
TRBJ2-7 TRBV5-1 CASSRTPRGTYEQYF
TRBJ2-6 TRBV7-3 CASSPRGQLTSSGANVLTF
TRBJ2-3 TRBV18 CASSTAGLAGKDTQYF
TRBJ2-7 TRBV29-1 CSASGPGVEQYF
TRBJ2-5 TRBV28 CASSVLPGQGAGETQYF
TRBJ1-2 TRBV28 CASSPQIYGYTF
TRBJ1-5 TRBV19 CASRSVTRGFGYSNQPQHF
TRBJ2-7 TRBV27 CASSRTGPYEQYF
TRBJ1-1 TRBV5-1 CASSLRSPVAEAFF
TRBJ2-7 TRBV6-1 CASSDPGLAGSYEQYF
TRBJ1-2 TRBV15 CATSNGAGRYYGYTF
TRBJ1-1 TRBV6-1 CAIKEVVDTEAFF
TRBJ2-2 TRBV28 CASSSATGFGWTGELFF
TRBJ2-7 TRBV4-2 CASSQDRQKYEQYF
TRBJ2-7 TRBV20-1 CSASPAFSSYEQYF
TRBJ2-5 TRBV20-1 CSAKAGGPLETQYF
TRBJ1-1 TRBV5-5 CASSSLTGQGDTEAFF
TRBJ2-3 TRBV15 CATSKETATLASNTQYF
TRBJ1-1 TRBV29-1 CSVAGRGTEAFF
TRBJ2-7 TRBV20-1 CSARGQGIYEQYF
TRBJ1-2 TRBV20-1 CSARDSLSGRGSYGYTF
TRBJ2-7 TRBV12-5 CASGLMTAGDEQYF
TRBJ2-5 TRBV15 CATSRDRAGRPPETQYF
TRBJ2-5 TRBV6-5 CASSYSGRFETQYF
TRBJ2-1 TRBV24-1 CATSVGERYNEQFF
TRBJ2-7 TRBV6-1 CASSEVLGHERYF
TRBJ2-3 TRBV20-1 CSAAPPHPSTDTQYF
TRBJ2-4 TRBV7-2 CASSSTRSYKNIQYF
TRBJ1-5 TRBV12-3/TRBV12-4 CASSPHRDQPQHF
TRBJ2-1 TRBV13 CASSLVGLGESSYNEQFF
TRBJ1-5 TRBV19 CASRTGGYSNQPQHF
TRBJ2-1 TRBV28 CASSAPRGRNNEQFF
TRBJ2-1 TRBV27 CASSLVQGASSYNEQFF
TRBJ2-5 TRBV4-2 CASSRERGPRETQYF
TRBJ2-3 TRBV9 CASSVGLAGESRDTQYF
TRBJ2-7 TRBV7-9 CASSLGREMSYEQYF
TRBJ2-1 TRBV6-1 CASSPPGGRAQFF
TRBJ2-7 TRBV28 CASSLTHYEQYF
TRBJ2-3 TRBV11-2 CASSGGVRSDTQYF
TRBJ1-5 TRBV28 CASSPAGTVDNQPQHF
TRBJ2-3 TRBV20-1 CSARNPGTNTDTQYF
TRBJ1-3 TRBV7-9 CASSPRAGGNTIYF
TRBJ2-4 TRBV3-1 CASSPISGVGNIQYF
TRBJ2-6 TRBV6-1 CASTESPGANVLTF
TRBJ2-7 TRBV4-3 CASSPAVTGAYEQYF
TRBJ2-5 TRBV3-1 CASSQSGTGETQYF
TRBJ1-4 TRBV12-3/TRBV12-4 CAGSSAGGFNEKLFF
TRBJ1-1 TRBV5-1 CASSLSGEETEAFF
TRBJ2-7 TRBV18 CASSPGMGSYEQYF
TRBJ1-4 TRBV5-1 CASSLSSTTNEKLFF
TRBJ1-1 TRBV11-2 CASSLDRQGTEAFF
TRBJ2-7 TRBV7-9 CASSLGLGTLRGYEQYF